These 28 T cell receptor beta chains came from one sample sequenced in a study of blood T cell repertoires in COVID-19. Profiling relied on immunoSEQ multiplex PCR, and the TCRdb table lists in-frame clones only, not all of them. The sample includes almost 200,000 clones, roughly nine tenths of them seen just once. Specimen: peripheral blood. The receptors derive from a woman in her 70s with acute or convalescent COVID-19.

The chain is built from TRBV19 and TRBJ2-2; 8 positions match TRBD2. The CDR3 totals 17 residues. Germline loops: CDR1 LNHDA, CDR2 SQIVND (reference sequence). V dropped 5 bases and J dropped 8; count of bases not matched to a gene: 16. The CDR3 sequence is CASSSWTVLRGDGELFF. The CDR3 DNA reads TGTGCCAGTAGTTCGTGGACGGTACTGCGGGGGGATGGGGAGCTGTTTTTT.

This clone came up a few times. At the DNA level, this CDR3 is encoded by other sequences in the same sample as well. The chain links TRBV28 to TRBJ1-5, with D unresolved. The CDR3 consists of 13 residues. The germline V gene encodes CDR1 MDHEN and CDR2 SYDVKM. V lost 5 bases, J lost 2 bases, and 7 bases lay in between. In nucleotides, the CDR3 is TGTGCCAGCAGTCCCCCGGGCAATCAGCCCCAGCATTTT. It encodes CASSPPGNQPQHF.

The genes are TRBV23-1 and TRBJ1-2; TRBD1 matches at 8 bases. TRBV23-1 is an ORF; its function is uncertain. The CDR3 contains 14 residues. Losses at the gene ends were 6 bases for V and 6 bases for J; bases not matched to a gene: 9. The CDR3 is CASSKDRVIHGYTF. CDR3 DNA sequence: TGCGCCAGCAGCAAGGACAGGGTCATTCATGGCTACACCTTC.

The V and J genes are TRBV7-2 and TRBJ2-1; TRBD2 matches 9 bases. Germline V gives CDR1 SGHTA, CDR2 FQGNSA. Trimming removed 3 bases from V and 6 bases from J; junction bases left unmatched: 3. CDR3 size: 14 residues. The DNA for the CDR3 is TGTGCCAGCAGCTTTAGCGGGGGACCCAATGAGCAGTTCTTC. It specifies CASSFSGGPNEQFF.

The chain links TRBV27 to TRBJ2-1; 12 bases map to TRBD2. The CDR3 is made up of 16 amino acids. Looked up from germline, CDR1 is MNHEY and CDR2 is SMNVEV (reference sequence). V shed 4 bases, J shed 7 bases, and the junction held 8 bases outside the gene matches. The CDR3 protein is CASSSLLAGGMNEQFF. CDR3 sequence (DNA): TGTGCCAGCAGTTCCTTACTAGCGGGAGGTATGAATGAGCAGTTCTTC.

V and J are TRBV28 and TRBJ2-3; perhaps TRBD2 as D (5 bases). Germline V gives CDR1 MDHEN, CDR2 SYDVKM. The CDR3 spans 13 residues. Trimming took 4 bases from V and 7 from J, leaving 12 bases between them. The CDR3: CASSSTGVNTQYF. DNA of the CDR3: TGTGCCAGCAGTTCTACCGGGGTCAATACGCAGTATTTT.

The chain uses TRBV10-3 and TRBJ2-1; weak D call: TRBD2 (7 bases). Germline lookup yields CDR1 ENHRY and CDR2 SYGVKD. CDR3 size: 14 residues. Deletions cut 4 bases from V and 7 bases from J, with 14 bases between. CDR3: CAISGAGEGNEQFF. In DNA, the CDR3 is TGTGCCATCAGTGGGGCAGGGGAGGGGAATGAGCAGTTCTTC.

Only one count was recorded for this clone. The chain combines TRBV28 with TRBJ2-3; no firm D call. V lost 7 bases to trimming and J lost 2 bases, with 7 bases between them. The CDR3 contains 12 residues. Per the germline V gene, CDR1 is MDHEN and CDR2 is SYDVKM. DNA for the CDR3: TGTGCCAGCACAGGAAACACAGATACGCAGTATTTT. This gives the protein CASTGNTDTQYF.

The chain has TRBV2 and TRBJ1-1; TRBD1 might be the D (6 bases). This CDR3 comprises 13 residues. CDR1 SNHLY and CDR2 FYNNEI come from the germline V gene. The V end was cut by 4 bases, the J end by 3 bases, with 9 bases between. The CDR3 here is CASSVRTDTEAFF. DNA for the CDR3: TGTGCCAGCAGTGTTCGGACAGACACTGAAGCTTTCTTT. Supplemented by reference TRBV2 and TRBJ1-1, the full variable domain reads EPEVTQTPSHQVTQMGQEVILRCVPISNHLYFYWYRQILGQKVEFLVSFYNNEISEKSEIFDDQFSVERPDGSNFTLKIRSTKLEDSAMYFCASSVRTDTEAFFGQGTRLTVV.

This chain links TRBV28 with TRBJ1-2; TRBD1 matches 7 bases. The CDR3 sequence is 15 residues long. Germline V gene sequence: CDR1 MDHEN, CDR2 SYDVKM. With V trimmed by 5 bases and J by 4 bases, 10 bases remained unmatched. CDR3 region: CASSQRWDSSYGYTF. CDR3 DNA sequence: TGTGCCAGCAGTCAACGATGGGACAGTTCCTATGGCTACACCTTC.

The CDR3 loop is CASSSLGGYITDTQYF. CDR3 nucleotide sequence: TGTGCCAGCAGCTCGCTCGGGGGGTATATCACAGATACGCAGTATTTT. This chain connects TRBV5-6 to TRBJ2-3; 7 bases align to TRBD2. J gave up 2 bases and V 3 bases, and 9 bases lay outside the gene matches. CDR1 is SGHDT and CDR2 is YYEEEE in the germline V gene. The CDR3 length is 16 residues.

The rearrangement joins TRBV5-1 to TRBJ1-3, with D unclear. CDR1 and CDR2 (germline): SGHRS, YFSETQ. The CDR3 covers 14 residues. Trimming removed 4 bases from V and 0 bases from J, with 8 bases in between. Here the CDR3 reads CASSLSSSGNTIYF. DNA of the CDR3: TGCGCCAGCAGCCTGTCCAGCTCTGGAAACACCATATATTTT.

The V and J genes are TRBV6-2 or TRBV6-3 and TRBJ2-7, with TRBD2 identical over 9 bases. This CDR3 comprises 15 residues. Germline CDR1 is MNHEY and CDR2 is SVGEGT. Losses at the gene ends were 6 bases for V and 4 bases for J; bases not matched to a gene: 10. The CDR3 sequence: CASSLRLAERYEQYF. CDR3 coding DNA: TGTGCCAGCAGCCTTCGACTAGCGGAAAGATACGAGCAGTACTTC.

This chain connects TRBV7-9 to TRBJ1-6, with 10 bases lining up with TRBD1. The CDR3 loop spans 14 amino acids. After removal of 5 bases from V and 8 bases from J, the junction contained 3 bases not matched to a gene. Germline CDR1 reads SEHNR; CDR2 reads FQNEAQ (reference sequence). As DNA, the CDR3 is TGTGCCAGCAGCCCTGGACAGGGGGATTCACCCCTCCACTTT. Protein: CASSPGQGDSPLHF.

The chain uses TRBV5-4 and TRBJ1-6; the D gene is possibly TRBD1 (5 bases). Per germline, CDR1 SGHNT and CDR2 YYREEE (reference sequence). The CDR3 sequence is 15 residues long. The ends were cut back, 3 bases at V and 7 bases at J, with 14 bases in the middle. In DNA, the CDR3 is TGTGCCAGCAGCTCCGCTTTAGGGGAAAATTCACCCCTCCACTTT. This translates into CASSSALGENSPLHF.

J is TRBJ2-7 and V is TRBV7-8; 11 bases are a match to TRBD1. The V gene end was trimmed by 4 bases and the J gene end by 0 bases; junction bases not matched to a gene: 2. The CDR3 totals 15 residues. Germline-derived CDR1 and CDR2 are SGHVS and FQNEAQ. Here the CDR3 DNA reads TGTGCCAGCAGCTATGGGACAGGGGGCTCCTACGAGCAGTACTTC. This encodes CASSYGTGGSYEQYF.

This clone was detected only once. The V call is TRBV9, the J call TRBJ2-5; 7 bases agree with TRBD1. This CDR3 spans 15 amino acids. With 3 bases clipped from V and 1 base from J, the junction kept 6 bases outside the gene matches. Germline V gene lookup returns CDR1 SGDLS and CDR2 YYNGEE. The CDR3 DNA is TGTGCCAGCAGCGCCGACGCAGGGGGCCAAGAGACCCAGTACTTC. Translated, it gives CASSADAGGQETQYF.

The chain has TRBV5-4 and TRBJ1-2; weak D call: TRBD1 (6 bases). V lost 2 bases to trimming and J lost 4 bases, with 15 bases between them. The CDR3 sequence is 15 residues long. Germline-derived CDR1 and CDR2 are SGHNT and YYREEE (reference sequence). The CDR3 spells CASSFTRGSLYGYTF. CDR3 sequence (DNA): TGTGCCAGCAGCTTCACAAGGGGGAGTCTCTATGGCTACACCTTC.

J is TRBJ2-1 and V is TRBV7-2; TRBD2 might be the D (6 bases). Trimming cost V 5 bases and J 5 bases, with 19 bases left between them. CDR1 is SGHTA, CDR2 FQGNSA, per germline. This CDR3 comprises 16 residues. The DNA of the CDR3 is TGTGCCAGCAGCCCACTATCTGGGACTTATAACAATGAGCAGTTCTTC. Amino acid sequence: CASSPLSGTYNNEQFF.

This chain uses TRBV4-2 with TRBJ1-2; D not resolved. Germline assignment: CDR1 LGHNA and CDR2 YNFKEQ. The CDR3 sequence is 12 residues long. The V gene lost 3 bases and the J gene lost 2 bases, with 4 bases spanning the gap. The CDR3 sequence: CASSQQNYGYTF. CDR3 nucleotides: TGTGCCAGCAGCCAGCAGAACTATGGCTACACCTTC.

The chain employs TRBV7-3 and TRBJ2-1; the match to TRBD2 covers 10 bases. Germline V gene sequence: CDR1 SGHTA, CDR2 FQGTGA. The CDR3 totals 14 residues. The V gene end was trimmed by 6 bases and the J gene end by 6 bases; junction bases not matched to a gene: 5. The CDR3 loop reads CASSPSGRANEQFF. CDR3 DNA sequence: TGTGCCAGCAGTCCAAGCGGGAGGGCCAATGAGCAGTTCTTC.

This clone has a single count. The chain carries TRBV20-1 and TRBJ2-3; TRBD2 agrees at 7 bases. J lost 1 base, V lost 3 bases, and 7 bases had no gene match. CDR3 length: 15 residues. Germline values: CDR1 DFQATT, CDR2 SNEGSKA (reference sequence). DNA for the CDR3: TGCAGTGCTAGTCCCCCCACTAGCGGCACAGATACGCAGTATTTT. This codes for CSASPPTSGTDTQYF.

V usage is TRBV29-1 and J usage is TRBJ2-1, with D possibly being TRBD2 (6 bases). V was trimmed by 7 bases and J by 4 bases, leaving 20 bases between them. The CDR3 runs 15 residues. Per the germline V gene, CDR1 is SQVTM and CDR2 is ANQGSEA. In DNA, the CDR3 is TGCAGCGCTGTGGGATTGTGGGGGGAATACAATGAGCAGTTCTTC. The encoded protein is CSAVGLWGEYNEQFF.

This clone was detected only once. The chain has TRBV2 and TRBJ2-3, with 9 nucleotides matching TRBD2. J gave up 1 base and V 3 bases, and 2 bases lay outside the gene matches. The germline V gene has CDR1 SNHLY and CDR2 FYNNEI. The CDR3 totals 15 residues. The CDR3, as DNA: TGTGCCAGCAGTGACATAGCGGGGGGCACAGATACGCAGTATTTT. Protein: CASSDIAGGTDTQYF.

This clone was recorded once. The rearrangement links TRBV24-1 to TRBJ2-1, with TRBD1 matching over 11 bases. Germline values: CDR1 KGHDR, CDR2 SFDVKD. V lost 4 bases and J lost 10; bases outside the gene matches: 11. The CDR3 consists of 16 residues. CDR3 coding DNA: TGTGCCACCAGTGACCTGGTAAGGACAGGGGGCAGGGAGCAGTTCTTC. It yields the protein CATSDLVRTGGREQFF.

The rearrangement uses TRBV5-5 and TRBJ1-6; no reliable D call. The CDR3 length is 14 residues. Germline V gene data show CDR1 as SGHKS and CDR2 as YYEKEE (reference sequence). Trimming took off 4 bases at V and 9 bases at J, with 14 bases between the two ends. CDR3 DNA: TGTGCCAGCAGCGCGAAGACGGGTAGTTCACCCCTCCACTTT. Translating gives CASSAKTGSSPLHF.

V usage is TRBV28 and J usage is TRBJ1-5; D is perhaps TRBD1 (5 bases). CDR1 and CDR2 (germline): MDHEN, SYDVKM. There are 16 residues in the CDR3. Deletions cut 5 bases from V and 0 bases from J, with 14 bases between. This CDR3 reads CASSPRTLSSNQPQHF. The CDR3 DNA is TGTGCCAGCAGTCCCCGGACACTATCTAGCAATCAGCCCCAGCATTTT.

The chain couples TRBV7-9 to TRBJ1-6; D might be TRBD1 (5 bases). Germline V CDR1 and CDR2: SEHNR, FQNEAQ (reference sequence). The CDR3 is 15 amino acids. Trimming pared 5 bases from V and 6 bases from J, leaving 14 bases between. This CDR3 is CASSLRGNRNSPLHF. As DNA, the CDR3 is TGTGCCAGCAGCCTCCGGGGGAACCGTAATTCACCCCTCCACTTT.